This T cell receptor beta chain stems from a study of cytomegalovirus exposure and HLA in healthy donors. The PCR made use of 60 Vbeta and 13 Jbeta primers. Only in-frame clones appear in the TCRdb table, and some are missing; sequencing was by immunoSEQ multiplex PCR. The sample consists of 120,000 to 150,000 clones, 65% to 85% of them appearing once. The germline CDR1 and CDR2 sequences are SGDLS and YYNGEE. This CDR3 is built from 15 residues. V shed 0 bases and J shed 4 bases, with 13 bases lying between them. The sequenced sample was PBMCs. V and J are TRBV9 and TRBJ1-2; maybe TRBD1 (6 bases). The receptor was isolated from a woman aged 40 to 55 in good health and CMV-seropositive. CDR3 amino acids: CASSVGGQGFYGYTF. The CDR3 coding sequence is TGTGCCAGCAGCGTAGGGGGGCAGGGGTTCTATGGCTACACCTTC.